This is a list of T cell receptor beta chains from one sample in a study of T cell repertoires in cytomegalovirus infection. Each CDR3 protein gets one entry after TCRdb re-called the reads with MiXCR. This repertoire shows some 900,000 distinct CDR3 sequences, around a third found once; its top ten account for about an eighth. For these TCRs, the target antigens are not known. The sample in question was cultured CD8+ T cells from PBMCs, obtained from culture after CMV antigen stimulation. The receptors were gathered from a human donor in good health (CMV status not recorded). Some clones in this sample may be carry-over from other donors' samples. CDR3s include the opening cysteine and the closing phenylalanine or tryptophan. Each record gives: V gene, CDR3 protein.

TRBV15 CATSPTSGPSYNEQFF
TRBV12-3/TRBV12-4 CASSFGTSGGGNSYEQYF
TRBV4-1 CASSQDVDGGGRNEQFF
TRBV5-1 CASSLIGGGQANTEAFF
TRBV27 CASSPRAGRTDTQYF
TRBV7-2 CASSLGVRRSLSDSPLHF
TRBV20-1 CSARVGPGYTF
TRBV7-8 CASSPSGQGLNSPLHF
TRBV6-6 CASSVTNYGYTF
TRBV6-2/TRBV6-3 CASTVTGDRFDGEQFF
TRBV5-4 CASSLAVTGFHTEAFF
TRBV7-9 CASSYGGARNEQFF
TRBV5-6 CASSSDRELEAFF
TRBV27 CASSPGQGDSYNSPLHF
TRBV7-6 CASSLPQGDYNEQFF
TRBV7-9 CASSLATGGPGNEQFF
TRBV7-2 CASSQQGAHLTDTQYF
TRBV12-3/TRBV12-4 CASRQTGGGNQPQHF
TRBV20-1 CSASTETGPGNTIYF
TRBV7-8 CASSFRSLAGEPSYNEQFF
TRBV19 CAIPTGPRGGYTF
TRBV6-8 CASSSFPQGIEQFF
TRBV7-3 CASSLYRRGKYNEQFF
TRBV27 CASKIGLGTANTGELFF
TRBV6-1 CASLEGAGGEKLFF
TRBV6-2/TRBV6-3 CASSYLTGPDTQYF
TRBV12-3/TRBV12-4 CANSSPTGSNTEAFF
TRBV6-5 CASSYAGALNEQFF
TRBV3-1 CASSQDSGVLRYEQYF
TRBV4-1 CASSQDQSGTYGYTF
TRBV7-2 CASSLGQVLYNEQFF
TRBV27 CASSSLLGHVGEQFF
TRBV27 CASSLGTGGELFF
TRBV20-1 CSARDENTEAFF
TRBV6-2/TRBV6-3 CASSGGFWDEAFF
TRBV7-6 CASSPTGAFF
TRBV6-5 CASTGQTNTGELFF
TRBV7-2 CASSPGTDFSGNTIYF
TRBV7-2 CASSMGQLNNQAKNIQYF
TRBV11-3 CASSLKEGRTGELFF
TRBV7-2 CASSNSGVQGTDEKLFF
TRBV12-3/TRBV12-4 CASSWGGGGQETQYF
TRBV19 CASSTSGNGNQPQHF
TRBV4-1 CASSYRDTSMVTEAFF
TRBV6-2/TRBV6-3 CASISQGYGYTF
TRBV7-6 CASSFGLAGGSTDTQYF
TRBV6-8 CASGGNFGTDTQYF
TRBV6-2/TRBV6-3 CASSYSIRTGDYEQYF
TRBV7-6 CASSLFPDTGVVETQYF
TRBV11-2 CASSLRQRTSTDTQYF
TRBV5-6 CASSLGGLLEAFF
TRBV7-2 CASSFGGVYTGELFF
TRBV7-6 CASSLARGAGGNNEQFF
TRBV5-4 CASSLEGGSTYEQYF
TRBV3-1 CASSQGIGEQYF